One and the same sample provided the 14 T cell receptor beta chains below, sequenced in a study of blood T cell repertoires in COVID-19. Measured with immunoSEQ multiplex PCR; TCRdb has only the in-frame clones, and not every one. The sample shows about 100,000 clones, around 82% of them seen only once. Sequencing input: peripheral blood. The receptors were sampled from a human donor in a cohort sampled during active COVID-19.

The chain links TRBV20-1 to TRBJ1-3; D gene uncertain. V gave up 3 bases and J gave up 4 bases, with 10 bases separating them. The CDR3 extends over 13 amino acids. Germline CDR1 is DFQATT and CDR2 is SNEGSKA (reference sequence). The CDR3 sequence is CSASDQFGNTIYF. CDR3 sequence (DNA): TGCAGTGCTAGTGACCAATTCGGAAACACCATATATTTT.

The chain has TRBV4-3 and TRBJ1-4, with D possibly being TRBD1 (6 bases). This CDR3 contains 14 residues. From germline, CDR1 is LGHNA and CDR2 YSLEER. Trimming took 7 bases from V and 6 from J, leaving 15 bases between them. The CDR3 is CASKTGVRDEKLFF. The DNA for the CDR3 is TGCGCCAGCAAGACAGGAGTGAGAGATGAAAAACTGTTTTTT.

This chain connects TRBV7-2 to TRBJ1-1; 8 bases match TRBD1. Germline lookup yields CDR1 SGHTA and CDR2 FQGNSA. V trimming: 3 bases; J trimming: 4 bases; junction bases outside the gene matches: 7. The CDR3 length is 15 residues. The DNA for the CDR3 is TGTGCCAGCAGCTTCCAGGGGGCAGATGTCACTGAAGCTTTCTTT. Amino acid sequence: CASSFQGADVTEAFF.

The gene calls are TRBV28 and TRBJ2-1; TRBD2 matches 11 bases. The length of the CDR3 is 14 residues. V lost 5 bases and J lost 9; bases outside the gene matches: 6. Germline V CDR1 and CDR2: MDHEN, SYDVKM. The CDR3: CASSQLAGVSEQFF. CDR3 DNA sequence: TGTGCCAGCAGTCAACTAGCGGGAGTTAGTGAGCAGTTCTTC.

The V and J genes are TRBV24-1 and TRBJ1-5, with 7 bases lining up with TRBD1. Germline values: CDR1 KGHDR, CDR2 SFDVKD. The CDR3 totals 15 residues. V shed 6 bases and J 3 bases; nucleotides not matched to a gene: 7. This chain's CDR3 is CATSPGGQSNQPQHF. The CDR3 nucleotides are TGTGCCACCAGTCCAGGGGGACAGTCCAATCAGCCCCAGCATTTT.

The sample holds one count of this clone. This rearrangement joins TRBV14 to TRBJ1-4; 7 nucleotides align to TRBD1. CDR1 is SGHDN, CDR2 FVKESK, per germline. The CDR3 consists of 16 residues. V gave up 1 base and J gave up 8 bases; unmatched junction bases: 10. CDR3 residues: CASSQAATGSREKLFF. For the CDR3, the DNA is TGTGCCAGCAGCCAAGCAGCGACAGGGAGTAGGGAAAAACTGTTTTTT.

The gene calls are TRBV3-1 (or the pseudogene TRBV3-2) and TRBJ1-6; D not certain. The CDR3 runs to 16 residues. Germline CDR1 and CDR2: LGHDT and YNNKEL (reference sequence). V was clipped by 1 base and J by 0 bases, with 7 bases between them. In nucleotides, the CDR3 is TGTGCCAGCAGCCAAGCTGCGAGCTCCTATAATTCACCCCTCCACTTT. This sequence encodes CASSQAASSYNSPLHF.

This clone has only a few counts. This chain uses TRBV3-1 (or the pseudogene TRBV3-2) with TRBJ2-2, with 13 bases aligning to TRBD2. The CDR3 has 17 amino acids. Germline V gene lookup returns CDR1 LGHDT and CDR2 YNNKEL (reference sequence). Germline trimming cut 3 bases from V and 7 bases from J; bases unmatched to any gene: 8. This chain's CDR3 is CASSHETSGRYHGELFF. CDR3 DNA: TGTGCCAGCAGCCATGAGACTAGCGGGAGGTATCACGGGGAGCTGTTTTTT.

The rearrangement uses TRBV10-3 and TRBJ1-1; D remains unclear. Germline-derived CDR1 and CDR2 are ENHRY and SYGVKD. This CDR3 region has 13 residues. Trimming took 6 bases from V and 3 from J, leaving 11 bases between them. DNA of the CDR3: TGTGCCATCAGATCACTGTCGCACACTGAAGCTTTCTTT. This translates into CAIRSLSHTEAFF.

DNA for the CDR3: TGTGCCAGCAGCGGACAGGGGGCAAATGGCTACACCTTC. This translates into CASSGQGANGYTF. This rearrangement joins TRBV2 to TRBJ1-2, with TRBD1 matching 11 bases. The germline V gene has CDR1 SNHLY and CDR2 FYNNEI. The CDR3 loop spans 13 amino acids. V lost 6 bases, J lost 6 bases, and 3 bases stayed unmatched.

V usage is TRBV28 and J usage is TRBJ2-3; perhaps TRBD2 as D (6 bases). Trimming removed 10 bases from V and 2 bases from J, with 19 bases in between. Germline CDR1 MDHEN, CDR2 SYDVKM. This CDR3 region has 15 residues. CDR3 DNA: TGTGCCACCGAGGGGACTTTACAGACCACAGATACGCAGTATTTT. Amino acids: CATEGTLQTTDTQYF.

The V and J genes are TRBV3-1 (or the pseudogene TRBV3-2) and TRBJ1-5; TRBD1 matches at 9 bases. This CDR3 has 17 amino acids. CDR1 is LGHDT, CDR2 YNNKEL, per germline (reference sequence). The V segment lost 3 bases and the J segment 1 base; nucleotides outside the gene matches: 7. Here the CDR3 reads CASSHGTGRLSNQPQHF. CDR3 DNA: TGTGCCAGCAGCCATGGGACAGGGCGGTTAAGCAATCAGCCCCAGCATTTT.

Details on this clone: One end of the junction is discordant with germline, which a read error may explain. V usage is TRBV5-1 and J usage is TRBJ1-1, with D possibly TRBD1 on 6 matching bases. CDR1 is SGHRS and CDR2 is YFSETQ in the germline V gene. This CDR3 contains 15 residues. The DNA for the CDR3 is TGCGCCAGCAGCCCCCAGACAGGTCTCCGTGTTGAAACTTTCTTT. Translated, it gives CASSPQTGLRVETFF. The variable domain in full, completed from reference TRBV5-1 and TRBJ1-1, reads KAGVTQTPRYLIKTRGQQVTLSCSPISGHRSVSWYQQTPGQGLQFLFEYFSETQRNKGNFPGRFSGRQFSNSRSEMNVSTLELGDSALYLCASSPQTGLRVETFFGQGTRLTVV.

DNA for the CDR3: TGTGCCAGCAGTTCCCCCTGGGAGCGGGAGACTCGTTCCACAGATACGCAGTATTTT. It translates to CASSSPWERETRSTDTQYF. J is TRBJ2-3 and V is TRBV6-2 or TRBV6-3, with 8 bases that match TRBD2. V was pared by 4 bases and J by 2 bases, with 17 bases of the junction left unmatched. The CDR3 sequence is 19 residues long. The germline CDR1 and CDR2 sequences are MNHEY and SVGEGT.